These T cell receptor beta chains were read from a single sample in a study of early T cells in non-severe SARS-CoV-2 infection. Each CDR3 protein gets one entry after TCRdb re-called the 5' RACE reads with MiXCR. The sample shows around 63,000 distinct CDR3 sequences, approximately 12% of them seen only once. Material for sequencing was whole blood. These receptors were obtained from an adult who was a healthcare worker with PCR-confirmed SARS-CoV-2 infection or an uninfected control (not recorded which). Both conserved end residues are part of each CDR3. A D gene is named only where the DNA matches it firmly. Size is omitted from some rows. Given values are once, few, many or a class for expanded clones.

V	J	size	D	CDR3	DNA
TRBV11-2	TRBJ2-7	few	.	CASSFLPVGRVKTYEQYF	TGTGCCAGCAGCTTTCTGCCGGTTGGCAGAGTCAAAACCTACGAGCAGTACTTC
TRBV11-3	TRBJ2-1	.	.	CTSSLGATGAENEQFF	TGTACCAGCAGCTTAGGGGCAACGGGTGCGGAAAATGAGCAGTTCTTC
TRBV30	TRBJ1-2	.	.	CAWSILQHHTF	TGTGCCTGGAGTATATTGCAGCACCACACCTTC
TRBV25-1	TRBJ2-5	many	.	CASTEATLQETQYF	TGTGCCAGCACCGAGGCAACACTCCAAGAGACCCAGTACTTC
TRBV3-1	TRBJ2-7	.	.	CASRHPNSYEQYF	TGTGCCAGCAGACACCCCAACTCCTACGAGCAGTACTTC
TRBV20-1	TRBJ1-6	many	.	CSAETDGNSPLHF	TGCAGTGCCGAGACGGACGGTAATTCACCCCTCCACTTT
TRBV29-1	TRBJ1-3	few	.	CSVVASGNTIYF	TGCAGCGTTGTGGCCTCTGGAAACACCATATATTTT
TRBV20-1	TRBJ2-1	many	TRBD2	CSASSGGAYNEQFF	TGCAGTGCTAGTAGCGGGGGGGCTTACAATGAGCAGTTCTTC
TRBV10-2	TRBJ2-5	few	.	CASSEQSQETQYF	TGCGCCAGCAGTGAACAGAGCCAAGAGACCCAGTACTTC
TRBV7-9	TRBJ2-7	many	.	CASSSAGDGTYEQYF	TGTGCCAGCAGCTCGGCAGGGGACGGAACATACGAGCAGTACTTC
TRBV5-1	TRBJ2-2	.	.	CASSLETVDYYTGELFF	TGCGCCAGCAGCTTGGAGACAGTGGATTATTACACCGGGGAGCTGTTTTTT
TRBV7-9	TRBJ1-1	many	.	CASRTRDTNTEAFF	TGTGCCAGCAGAACCCGGGACACCAACACTGAAGCTTTCTTT
TRBV6-5	TRBJ1-1	.	TRBD1	CASSWTGNTEAFF	TGTGCCAGCAGCTGGACAGGAAACACTGAAGCTTTCTTT
TRBV7-6	TRBJ2-3	.	.	CASSLSAAGASDTQYF	TGTGCCAGCAGCCTCTCTGCGGCGGGGGCCTCAGATACGCAGTATTTT
TRBV7-9	TRBJ1-6	medium-sized	.	CASSSGVGNSPLHF	TGTGCCAGCAGCTCAGGGGTTGGAAATTCACCCCTCCACTTT
TRBV7-6	TRBJ2-1	many	.	CASSQGLATPEQFF	TGTGCCAGCAGCCAAGGTTTGGCGACCCCTGAGCAGTTCTTC
TRBV29-1	TRBJ2-1	.	.	CSVETWGNEQFF	TGCAGCGTAGAAACTTGGGGCAATGAGCAGTTCTTC
TRBV9	TRBJ2-2	.	.	CASSGVGNTGELFF	TGTGCCAGCAGCGGAGTGGGGAACACCGGGGAGCTGTTTTTT
TRBV12-3/TRBV12-4	TRBJ2-2	.	.	CASSLSGARAGELFF	TGTGCCAGCAGTTTGTCCGGGGCTCGGGCCGGGGAGCTGTTTTTT
TRBV21-1	TRBJ2-5	many	.	CASSKVARHQETQYF	TGTGCCAGCAGCAAAGTGGCGCGGCACCAAGAGACCCAGTACTTC
TRBV12-3/TRBV12-4	TRBJ1-5	few	TRBD1	CASSLGTGGPGNQPQHF	TGTGCCAGCAGTTTAGGAACAGGGGGCCCTGGCAATCAGCCCCAGCATTTT
TRBV3-1	TRBJ2-7	.	TRBD2	CASSQDPAGGDYEQYF	TGTGCCAGCAGCCAAGATCCAGCGGGGGGGGACTACGAGCAGTACTTC
TRBV7-2	TRBJ1-1	many	TRBD1	CASSWNPWQGATEAFF	TGTGCCAGCAGCTGGAACCCCTGGCAGGGGGCCACTGAAGCTTTCTTT
TRBV7-9	TRBJ2-1	many	TRBD1	CASSYGVGTGGVDEQFF	TGTGCCAGCAGCTATGGGGTCGGGACAGGGGGTGTGGATGAGCAGTTCTTC
TRBV21-1	TRBJ2-1	many	.	CASSRFGTAKYNEQFF	TGTGCCAGCAGCAGATTCGGGACAGCTAAATACAATGAGCAGTTCTTC